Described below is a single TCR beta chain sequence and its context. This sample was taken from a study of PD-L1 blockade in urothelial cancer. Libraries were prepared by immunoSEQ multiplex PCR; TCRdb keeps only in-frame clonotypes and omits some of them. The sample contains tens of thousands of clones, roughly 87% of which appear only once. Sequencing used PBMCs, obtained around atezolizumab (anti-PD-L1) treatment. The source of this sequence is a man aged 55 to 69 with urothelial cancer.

CDR3: CASRQLAGSTDTQYF. In DNA form, the CDR3 reads TGTGCCAGCAGACAACTAGCGGGGTCTACAGATACGCAGTATTTT. The chain recombines TRBV4-2 with TRBJ2-3, with TRBD2 matching over 10 bases. The junction had 6 bases not matched to a gene; V was cut back by 6 bases and J by 3 bases. The germline CDR1 and CDR2 sequences are LGHNA and YNFKEQ. The CDR3 extends over 15 amino acids.